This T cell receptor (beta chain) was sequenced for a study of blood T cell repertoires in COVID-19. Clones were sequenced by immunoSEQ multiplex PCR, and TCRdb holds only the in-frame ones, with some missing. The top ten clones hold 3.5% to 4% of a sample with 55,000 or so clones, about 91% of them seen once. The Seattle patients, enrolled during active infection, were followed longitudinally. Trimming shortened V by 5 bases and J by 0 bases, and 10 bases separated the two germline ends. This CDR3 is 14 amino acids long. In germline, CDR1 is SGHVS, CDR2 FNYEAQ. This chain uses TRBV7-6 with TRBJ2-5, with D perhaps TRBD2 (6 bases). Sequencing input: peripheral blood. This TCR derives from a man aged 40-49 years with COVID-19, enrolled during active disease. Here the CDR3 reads CASSQRGYQETQYF. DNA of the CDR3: TGTGCCAGCAGCCAACGGGGGTACCAAGAGACCCAGTACTTC.